This T cell receptor (beta chain) appears in the sequencing data of a study of T cells in localized non-small cell lung cancer. The data were produced by immunoSEQ multiplex PCR, yet TCRdb's version contains in-frame clones alone and is incomplete. The table lists 1,700 or so clones, roughly a fifth of them singletons. Germline CDR1 is SGHVS and CDR2 is FQNEAQ. The CDR3 covers 13 residues. With 3 bases removed from V and 2 bases from J, the gap between germline ends came to 7 bases. This clone is medium-sized within its sample. The rearrangement joins TRBV7-8 to TRBJ1-2; D not certain. The sequences come from normal lung tissue next to the tumor, collected before any cancer treatment. The TCR originated in a male donor at least 60 years old with stage III squamous cell lung carcinoma. CDR3 DNA: TGTGCCAGCAGCTTTCCACTGAACTATGGCTACACCTTC. The encoded protein is CASSFPLNYGYTF.